Below, 24 T cell receptor beta chains from the same sample are listed, as sequenced in a study of post-analysis software for immune sequencing data. Study observations and caveats: Five TRBV segments, including TRBV5-6, TRBV5-1 and TRBV20-1, were more frequent in patients than controls.

TCR beta cDNA libraries included unique molecular identifiers. TCRdb reprocessed the PCR reads via MiXCR and lists one record per CDR3 protein. The table shows fewer than 850,000 distinct CDR3 sequences, with 25% to 30% occurring only once. For these TCRs, the target antigens are not known. Sequenced sample: blood. These receptors were taken from a girl aged 10 to 17 with multiple sclerosis.

This clonotype was observed a few times. The CDR3 is CASPLAVGETQYF. CDR3 nucleotides: TGTGCCAGCCCCCTTGCCGTGGGAGAGACCCAGTACTTC. The chain links TRBV27 to TRBJ2-5; D remains ambiguous. Germline V lookup: CDR1 MNHEY, CDR2 SMNVEV (reference sequence). This CDR3 contains 13 residues. The V and J ends lost 8 bases and 4 bases respectively, with 14 bases between them.

This clonotype was detected only a few times. The rearrangement links TRBV28 to TRBJ2-1; D unresolved. Germline CDR1 and CDR2: MDHEN and SYDVKM. This CDR3 has 16 amino acids. V lost 3 bases to trimming and J lost 2 bases, with 14 bases between them. DNA of the CDR3: TGTGCCAGCAGTTTCTTCAGAGACCCCCCCTACAATGAGCAGTTCTTC. Its protein is CASSFFRDPPYNEQFF.

In this sample, this clonotype turned up many times. The J gene is TRBJ2-5, the V gene TRBV7-2; D may be TRBD1 (6 bases). The closer fit of TRBJ2-7 to the DNA end suggests the J call may be wrong. This CDR3 is 14 amino acids long. Germline CDR1 SGHTA, CDR2 FQGNSA. CDR3 DNA: TGTGCCAGCAGCTTCAGGGGTGGTCCCCCCGAGCAGTACTTC. Protein sequence: CASSFRGGPPEQYF.

The rearrangement links TRBV2 to TRBJ2-4; 8 bases fit TRBD1. The CDR3 loop spans 16 amino acids. The V and J ends lost 3 bases and 1 base, in that order; junction bases with no gene match: 5. Germline-derived CDR1 and CDR2 are SNHLY and FYNNEI. This CDR3 reads CASSESQGAAKNIQYF. CDR3 DNA sequence: TGTGCCAGCAGTGAGAGTCAGGGGGCGGCCAAAAACATTCAGTACTTC.

This clonotype was seen ten or more times. This chain links TRBV15 with TRBJ2-7; TRBD1 might be the D (6 bases). Trimming stripped 3 bases from V and 3 bases from J, with 12 bases between. This CDR3 region has 14 residues. Looked up from germline, CDR1 is LNHNV and CDR2 is YYDKDF (reference sequence). The DNA for the CDR3 is TGTGCCACCAGCAGTGTGCAGGGACACTACGAGCAGTACTTC. This encodes CATSSVQGHYEQYF.

The chain is built from TRBV3-1 and TRBJ2-5; TRBD2 is a possible D gene (6 bases). The CDR3 is 17 residues long. V gave up 2 bases and J gave up 0 bases, with 16 bases separating them. The V gene's germline CDR1 is LGHDT and CDR2 YNNKEL (reference sequence). The CDR3 spells CASSQYPGGAYQETQYF. In DNA, the CDR3 is TGTGCCAGCAGCCAATATCCCGGGGGAGCGTACCAAGAGACCCAGTACTTC.

The chain uses TRBV12-3 or TRBV12-4 and TRBJ1-4; a weak D match, TRBD1 (5 bases). The CDR3 loop spans 14 amino acids. Trimming removed 2 bases from V and 8 bases from J, with 12 bases in between. CDR3 in DNA: TGTGCCAGCAGTTTACGAGGGGCGGGCGAAAAACTGTTTTTT. It is translated as CASSLRGAGEKLFF.

The chain has TRBV5-1 and TRBJ1-1; TRBD1 might be the D (5 bases). CDR3 size: 13 residues. CDR1 SGHRS and CDR2 YFSETQ come from the germline V gene. Deletions cut 6 bases from V and 7 bases from J, with 16 bases between. CDR3: CASKRDAGFEAFF. The CDR3 DNA reads as TGCGCCAGCAAGCGGGACGCAGGGTTTGAAGCTTTCTTT.

The chain carries TRBV20-1 and TRBJ2-1; 8 bases are shared with TRBD2. Germline V lookup: CDR1 DFQATT, CDR2 SNEGSKA (reference sequence). V gave up 6 bases and J gave up 10 bases; unmatched junction bases: 14. This CDR3 region has 14 residues. This CDR3 reads CSAVGSGSQNEQFF. CDR3 sequence (DNA): TGCAGTGCCGTAGGGAGCGGGAGTCAAAACGAGCAGTTCTTC.

This clonotype came up a few times. The rearrangement links TRBV29-1 to TRBJ2-7, with D uncertain. The CDR3 spans 12 residues. Germline CDR1 reads SQVTM; CDR2 reads ANQGSEA. With 4 bases removed from V and 2 bases from J, the gap between germline ends came to 9 bases. The CDR3 protein is CSVAQATYEQYF. CDR3 in DNA: TGCAGCGTTGCGCAGGCGACCTACGAGCAGTACTTC.

A few counts support this clonotype. This chain uses TRBV6-2 or TRBV6-3 with TRBJ2-1; TRBD1 might be the D (6 bases). This CDR3 spans 13 amino acids. Trimming cost V 2 bases and J 4 bases, with 6 bases left between them. Germline CDR1 is MNHEY and CDR2 is SVGEGT. CDR3 nucleotides: TGTGCCAGCAGTTACCAGGGGTACAATGAGCAGTTCTTC. This codes for CASSYQGYNEQFF.

In this sample, this clonotype turned up a few times. This rearrangement joins TRBV6-1 to TRBJ2-4; TRBD2 matches at 9 bases. CDR1 and CDR2 (germline): MNHNS, SASEGT. After removal of 8 bases from V and 15 bases from J, the junction contained 17 bases not matched to a gene. This CDR3 comprises 14 residues. The DNA for the CDR3 is TGTGCCAGCGTACCCCAGCGGGAGGCTCCTCCGGGGTACTTC. This sequence encodes CASVPQREAPPGYF.

This clonotype was found a few times. The chain links TRBV3-1 to TRBJ2-7, with D possibly matching TRBD1 (6 bases). This CDR3 is built from 14 residues. V lost 5 bases and J 3 bases, leaving 14 bases between the germline ends. Germline V gene data show CDR1 as LGHDT and CDR2 as YNNKEL (reference sequence). CDR3 protein: CASSSRTEYYEQYF. The CDR3 DNA is TGTGCCAGCAGCTCTCGGACAGAATACTACGAGCAGTACTTC.

The rearrangement links TRBV6-6 to TRBJ1-4; 9 nucleotides agree with TRBD1. Germline trimming cut 2 bases from V and 8 bases from J; bases unmatched to any gene: 9. Germline V lookup: CDR1 MNHNY, CDR2 SVGAGI (reference sequence). The CDR3 runs to 16 residues. The CDR3 sequence is CASSYRDRARGEKLFF. In nucleotides, the CDR3 is TGTGCCAGCAGTTACAGGGACAGGGCCCGTGGGGAAAAACTGTTTTTT.

This clonotype was seen repeatedly, ten times or more. The rearrangement joins TRBV7-2 to TRBJ2-3; TRBD2 agrees at 8 bases. V shed 4 bases and J 0 bases; nucleotides not matched to a gene: 9. This CDR3 is built from 17 residues. Germline V gene data show CDR1 as SGHTA and CDR2 as FQGNSA. The DNA of the CDR3 is TGTGCCAGCAGCTCCCTCCCGACGGGGGGGAGCACAGATACGCAGTATTTT. Translating it yields CASSSLPTGGSTDTQYF.

The chain recombines TRBV20-1 with TRBJ2-3; TRBD2 matches at 7 bases. CDR1 and CDR2 (germline): DFQATT, SNEGSKA (reference sequence). The V segment lost 5 bases and the J segment 2 bases; nucleotides outside the gene matches: 13. The CDR3 runs 16 residues. This chain's CDR3 is CSASDFAGDLTDTQYF. CDR3 sequence (DNA): TGCAGTGCTTCCGACTTTGCGGGAGATCTCACAGATACGCAGTATTTT.

As DNA, the CDR3 is TGTGCCAGCTATCGGGGGGCCGAAGACCATGGCTACACCTTC. This encodes CASYRGAEDHGYTF. This chain links TRBV7-9 with TRBJ1-2, with D possibly being TRBD1 (6 bases). The length of the CDR3 is 14 residues. CDR1 SEHNR and CDR2 FQNEAQ come from the germline V gene (reference sequence). Trimming took 8 bases from V and 6 from J, leaving 19 bases between them.

The V call is TRBV29-1, the J call TRBJ2-7; the D gene is possibly TRBD1 (6 bases). CDR1 is SQVTM, CDR2 ANQGSEA, per germline. Trimming left V 5 bases short and J 6 bases short, with 11 bases between. The CDR3 consists of 11 residues. As DNA, the CDR3 is TGCAGCGTTCCCAGGGGAAGCGAGCAGTACTTC. Encoded protein: CSVPRGSEQYF.

This clonotype was seen more than once but under ten times. The chain uses TRBV20-1 and TRBJ2-1, with D unclear. Germline V gene lookup returns CDR1 DFQATT and CDR2 SNEGSKA (reference sequence). The CDR3 consists of 14 residues. V lost 5 bases and J lost 7, with 18 bases in between. The CDR3 coding sequence is TGCAGTGCTGCCAACGACCGGGTATGGAATGAGCAGTTCTTC. Translated, it gives CSAANDRVWNEQFF.

The rearrangement uses TRBV20-1 and TRBJ1-6, with 7 positions matching TRBD1. Trimming cost V 6 bases and J 8 bases; bases outside gene matches: 13. In germline, CDR1 is DFQATT, CDR2 SNEGSKA (reference sequence). The CDR3 covers 15 residues. The CDR3 sequence is CSAETPGQGDSPLHF. The CDR3 DNA reads TGCAGTGCCGAAACCCCTGGGCAGGGGGATTCACCCCTCCACTTT.

The chain carries TRBV10-3 and TRBJ2-3, with 10 positions matching TRBD2. This CDR3 is 18 amino acids long. The V segment lost 6 bases and the J segment 6 bases; nucleotides outside the gene matches: 18. The V gene's germline CDR1 is ENHRY and CDR2 SYGVKD. CDR3 in DNA: TGTGCCATCAGGGACCGTTCTGTTAAGCGGGAGGGCCTGGATACGCAGTATTTT. This encodes CAIRDRSVKREGLDTQYF.

V is TRBV20-1 and J is TRBJ2-1; the D gene is possibly TRBD2 (5 bases). V shed 2 bases and J shed 7 bases, with 21 bases lying between them. The CDR3 contains 16 residues. Per the germline V gene, CDR1 is DFQATT and CDR2 is SNEGSKA (reference sequence). CDR3 sequence: CSARPPSGSRFNEQFF. DNA for the CDR3: TGCAGTGCTAGACCACCAAGCGGTAGTAGATTTAATGAGCAGTTCTTC.

This rearrangement joins TRBV7-2 to TRBJ1-2, with a possible D match to TRBD1 (5 bases). The CDR3 has 13 amino acids. Trimming took off 8 bases at V and 4 bases at J, with 14 bases between the two ends. Per the germline V gene, CDR1 is SGHTA and CDR2 is FQGNSA. The CDR3 coding sequence is TGTGCCAGCGAAGACAGTAACGCCTATGGCTACACCTTC. It codes for CASEDSNAYGYTF.

This clonotype was detected a few times. J is TRBJ1-5 and V is TRBV20-1, with D hard to call. Between the trimmed V and J ends, which lost 4 bases and 0 bases, there was a span of 7 bases. CDR1 and CDR2 (germline): DFQATT, SNEGSKA (reference sequence). There are 13 residues in the CDR3. CDR3 DNA sequence: TGCAGTGCTAAGGGCAATAGCAATCAGCCCCAGCATTTT. This translates into CSAKGNSNQPQHF.